Sequencing of this T cell receptor beta chain was carried out in a study of PD-L1 blockade in urothelial cancer. Synthetically made TCR analog templates were put into each PCR as spikes. Sequencing used immunoSEQ multiplex PCR; TCRdb keeps in-frame clones, though not all of them. The data hold 80,000 to 100,000 clones, with 82% observed a single time. V was clipped by 4 bases and J by 7 bases, with 10 bases between them. The CDR3 is 12 residues long. Germline V gene lookup returns CDR1 SGHNT and CDR2 YENEEA. Concerning this clone: The antigen remains undetermined.

Study-level results: Larger 3-week expansion of tumor-associated blood clones was seen in durable-benefit patients.

Sample: PBMCs, taken around atezolizumab (anti-PD-L1) treatment. The V call is TRBV11-3, the J call TRBJ1-2, with D unresolved. This receptor was obtained from a man between 65 and 80 years old with urothelial cancer. The CDR3 spells CASSSGDRGYTF. CDR3 sequence (DNA): TGTGCCAGCAGCTCGGGTGACCGTGGCTACACCTTC.